This T cell receptor beta chain was captured by sequencing in a study of blood T cell repertoires in COVID-19. Study at large: The cDNA or gDNA used as material had been derived from T cells, B-cell-depleted T cells, or PBMCs.

Original methodology: Amplifying reference gene primers gave estimates of nucleated cell counts. Using immunoSEQ multiplex PCR, the repertoire was profiled, and TCRdb retains in-frame clones only, with some absent. V, J and clone size derive from that table, while D and trimming were established from the DNA sequence. Of roughly 100,000 clones listed, over 75% were seen once; the top ten hold roughly 32%. The CDR3 spans 15 residues. Deletions cut 0 bases from V and 8 bases from J, with 13 bases between. From germline, CDR1 is SNHLY and CDR2 FYNNEI. The specimen sequenced was peripheral blood. This clonotype was sampled from a woman over 75 with acute or convalescent COVID-19. The V gene is TRBV2, the J gene TRBJ1-4; D ambiguous. The CDR3 DNA reads TGTGCCAGCAGTGAAGCGCCGACATCTGGAGAAAAACTGTTTTTT. Amino acids: CASSEAPTSGEKLFF.